These 25 T cell receptor beta chains were all obtained from the same sample, sequenced in a study of beta chain features in type 1 diabetes. Sequencing targeted expressed TCRB transcripts, as all isolated RNA had been reverse transcribed. Clones were read by immunoSEQ multiplex PCR, and TCRdb kept only the in-frame ones, dropping some. The data show some 150,000 clones, roughly 9.7% seen once. Input material: central memory CD4+ T cells from blood. These receptor sequences come from a woman aged 35 to 49 in good health.

V usage is TRBV6-5 and J usage is TRBJ2-5, with D possibly being TRBD1 (6 bases). The CDR3 length is 14 residues. V was shortened by 2 bases and J by 0 bases, with 7 bases between the two germline ends. The germline gives CDR1 MNHEY, CDR2 SVGAGI. CDR3 sequence: CASSYDRNQETQYF. The CDR3 DNA reads as TGTGCCAGCAGTTACGACAGGAACCAAGAGACCCAGTACTTC.

The chain has TRBV7-2 and TRBJ2-5; maybe TRBD1 (6 bases). The V gene's germline CDR1 is SGHTA and CDR2 FQGNSA. Trimming cost V 1 base and J 4 bases, with 16 bases left between them. The CDR3 is made up of 16 amino acids. The CDR3 sequence: CASSLGMGHPGETQYF. The CDR3 nucleotides are TGTGCCAGCAGCTTAGGGATGGGACATCCCGGAGAGACCCAGTACTTC.

This clone came up a few times. The V call is TRBV11-2, the J call TRBJ2-7, with 7 nucleotides matching TRBD2. Germline lookup yields CDR1 SGHAT and CDR2 FQNNGV. The ends lost 6 bases at V and 4 bases at J; junction bases unmatched: 6. The CDR3 length is 13 residues. CDR3 coding DNA: TGTGCCAGCAGACCCACGGGGGGTTACGAGCAGTACTTC. Protein: CASRPTGGYEQYF.

This clone has ten or more counts. The chain employs TRBV19 and TRBJ2-5, with D possibly matching TRBD2 (6 bases). Germline CDR1 reads LNHDA; CDR2 reads SQIVND (reference sequence). V was clipped by 4 bases and J by 9 bases, with 24 bases between them. CDR3 length: 16 residues. The CDR3 region has the DNA TGTGCCAGTAGTAGCGGGGCCAGAATCCAAGAGAGGGCCCAGTACTTC. Residues: CASSSGARIQERAQYF.

This clone came up a few times. The chain is built from TRBV10-3 and TRBJ2-3, with D possibly TRBD2 on 6 matching bases. From germline, CDR1 is ENHRY and CDR2 SYGVKD. This CDR3 comprises 12 residues. Between the trimmed V and J ends, which lost 10 bases and 8 bases, there was a span of 16 bases. DNA for the CDR3: TGTGCCAGCAAGGAGGGTGGGGGTACGCAGTATTTT. It translates to CASKEGGGTQYF.

This clone was observed a few times. The chain joins TRBV4-3 to TRBJ2-2; 8 bases map to TRBD2. The CDR3 extends over 17 amino acids. Germline V lookup: CDR1 LGHNA, CDR2 YSLEER. J gave up 3 bases and V 1 base, and 7 bases lay outside the gene matches. This CDR3 reads CASSQAVRGVDTGELFF. The CDR3 DNA reads as TGCGCCAGCAGCCAAGCCGTGCGGGGGGTCGACACCGGGGAGCTGTTTTTT.

The chain is built from TRBV5-1 and TRBJ2-5, with D perhaps matching TRBD2 (5 bases). This CDR3 comprises 14 residues. In germline, CDR1 is SGHRS, CDR2 YFSETQ. The ends were cut back, 4 bases at V and 7 bases at J, with 17 bases in the middle. The CDR3 here is CASSPVERERTQYF. The CDR3 nucleotides are TGCGCCAGCAGCCCCGTAGAAAGGGAGAGGACCCAGTACTTC.

This chain uses TRBV25-1 with TRBJ2-7; D is possibly TRBD1 (6 bases). Germline V gene data show CDR1 as MGHDK and CDR2 as SYGVNS. The CDR3 extends over 13 amino acids. V lost 7 bases, J lost 4 bases, and 14 bases lay in between. CDR3 nucleotides: TGTGCCAGCAAACAGGGAGACGTTTACGAGCAGTACTTC. Protein sequence: CASKQGDVYEQYF.

This clone was seen a few times. This chain links TRBV7-9 with TRBJ2-6; weak D call: TRBD1 (5 bases). The germline gives CDR1 SEHNR, CDR2 FQNEAQ (reference sequence). The CDR3 loop spans 15 amino acids. Between the trimmed V and J ends, which lost 7 bases and 4 bases, there was a span of 14 bases. CDR3 nucleotides: TGTGCCAGCACCCGTGGGGCGTTAGGGGCCAACGTCCTGACTTTC. Translated, it gives CASTRGALGANVLTF.

This chain joins TRBV10-2 and TRBJ2-7; possibly TRBD2 for D (7 bases). The germline V gene encodes CDR1 WSHSY and CDR2 SAAADI. This CDR3 spans 17 amino acids. The V and J ends lost 8 bases and 6 bases respectively, with 29 bases between them. CDR3 DNA sequence: TGCGCCAGCCGTGGAGGGGAGGGGGAGGAAAAGATGGGCGAGCAGTACTTC. Its protein product is CASRGGEGEEKMGEQYF.

This chain joins TRBV6-4 and TRBJ2-7, with 12 nucleotides matching TRBD2. Per the germline V gene, CDR1 is MRHNA and CDR2 is SNTAGT. CDR3 length equals 16 residues. V lost 4 bases and J lost 6; bases outside the gene matches: 10. CDR3 loop: CASSAQTSGGLSEQYF. The CDR3 DNA reads TGTGCCAGCAGTGCCCAGACTAGCGGGGGACTCAGCGAGCAGTACTTC.

The chain combines TRBV7-8 with TRBJ2-2, with 7 bases that match TRBD2. V shed 2 bases and J 0 bases; nucleotides not matched to a gene: 3. CDR1 SGHVS and CDR2 FQNEAQ come from the germline V gene. The CDR3 is made up of 16 amino acids. Here the CDR3 DNA reads TGTGCCAGCAGCTTAAGCGCGGGGGCGAACACCGGGGAGCTGTTTTTT. This gives the protein CASSLSAGANTGELFF.

This clone was observed many times. V usage is TRBV29-1 and J usage is TRBJ1-1; D call uncertain. Per the germline V gene, CDR1 is SQVTM and CDR2 is ANQGSEA. The germline V and J ends were trimmed by 1 base and 9 bases, with 9 bases remaining between them. The CDR3 has 11 residues. The CDR3 DNA reads TGCAGCGTTGAAGGTGTACAGAAAGCTTTCTTT. Protein: CSVEGVQKAFF.

The chain has TRBV7-2 and TRBJ2-7; TRBD2 matches 8 bases. V shed 5 bases, J shed 6 bases, and the junction held 6 bases outside the gene matches. This CDR3 region has 13 residues. Germline V CDR1 and CDR2: SGHTA, FQGNSA. The CDR3 region is CASSAIAGLEQYF. Written as DNA, the CDR3 is TGTGCCAGCAGCGCGATAGCGGGGCTCGAGCAGTACTTC.

This clone has a handful of counts. This sequence joins TRBV6-1 and TRBJ2-7, with D possibly being TRBD1 (5 bases). The germline gives CDR1 MNHNS, CDR2 SASEGT. V lost 9 bases, J lost 3 bases, and 15 bases lay in between. This CDR3 contains 13 residues. The CDR3 sequence: CASKAGRDYEQYF. As DNA, the CDR3 is TGTGCCAGTAAGGCAGGCAGGGACTACGAGCAGTACTTC.

This clone appeared a few times. The V gene is TRBV18, the J gene TRBJ2-1, with D perhaps matching TRBD1 (6 bases). The CDR3 consists of 16 residues. The V end lost 3 bases, the J end lost 2 bases, and 14 bases lay between the germline ends. The germline gives CDR1 KGHSH, CDR2 LQKENI. CDR3 loop: CASSPPTGSAYNEQFF. The CDR3 DNA reads TGTGCCAGCTCACCCCCGACAGGATCCGCCTACAATGAGCAGTTCTTC.

There are a few counts of this clone. The V gene is TRBV6-5, the J gene TRBJ2-6, with D possibly TRBD1 on 6 matching bases. V was pared by 4 bases and J by 7 bases, with 17 bases between. The germline V gene encodes CDR1 MNHEY and CDR2 SVGAGI. The CDR3 totals 16 residues. The CDR3 protein is CASSFEDSTFANVLTF. Here the CDR3 DNA reads TGTGCCAGCAGTTTCGAGGACAGTACGTTCGCCAACGTCCTGACTTTC.

This clone was counted a few times. This chain joins TRBV7-9 and TRBJ1-2, with a possible D match to TRBD1 (5 bases). The CDR3 runs 14 residues. The germline V gene encodes CDR1 SEHNR and CDR2 FQNEAQ (reference sequence). The V and J ends lost 1 base and 8 bases respectively, with 14 bases between them. CDR3 sequence: CASSLEAGRYGYTF. DNA of the CDR3: TGTGCCAGCAGCTTAGAGGCAGGGCGGTACGGCTACACCTTC.

The genes are TRBV7-9 and TRBJ2-5; D possibly corresponds to TRBD2 (5 bases). Germline loops: CDR1 SEHNR, CDR2 FQNEAQ (reference sequence). The CDR3 has 18 residues. V lost 7 bases to trimming and J lost 2 bases, with 26 bases between them. The DNA of the CDR3 is TGTGCCAGCACCAATGGGAGATCGGGCCAGGTCGTACAAGAGACCCAGTACTTC. This sequence encodes CASTNGRSGQVVQETQYF.

This clone was seen only a few times. The chain is built from TRBV19 and TRBJ2-1, with 9 bases identical to TRBD1. Germline CDR1 is LNHDA and CDR2 is SQIVND (reference sequence). V lost 4 bases to trimming and J lost 7 bases; unmatched junction nucleotides: 8. The length of the CDR3 is 15 residues. The CDR3 reads CASSRTGTGLNEQFF. CDR3 bases: TGTGCCAGTAGTAGAACCGGGACAGGGTTAAATGAGCAGTTCTTC.

This clone has only a few counts. The CDR3 DNA is TGTGCCAGCAGCTTAGACGGGGGGGGGACTACCGGGGAGCTGTTTTTT. The encoded protein is CASSLDGGGTTGELFF. This chain connects TRBV7-2 to TRBJ2-2; the match to TRBD2 covers 8 bases. V shed 1 base and J 5 bases; nucleotides not matched to a gene: 6. The CDR3 loop spans 16 amino acids. CDR1 and CDR2 from the germline V gene are SGHTA and FQGNSA.

A few counts support this clone. This chain connects TRBV7-8 to TRBJ2-2; TRBD2 might be the D (5 bases). The CDR3 has 12 residues. With 5 bases removed from V and 5 bases from J, the gap between germline ends came to 6 bases. Germline lookup yields CDR1 SGHVS and CDR2 FQNEAQ. For the CDR3, the DNA is TGTGCCAGCAGCCGGGGAACCGGGGAGCTGTTTTTT. Protein sequence: CASSRGTGELFF. Complete variable domain (other parts from reference TRBV7-8 and TRBJ2-2): GAGVSQSPRYKVAKRGQDVALRCDPISGHVSLFWYQQALGQGPEFLTYFQNEAQLDKSGLPSDRFFAERPEGSVSTLKIQRTQQEDSAVYLCASSRGTGELFFGEGSRLTVL.

This clone occurred a few times. V usage is TRBV7-2 and J usage is TRBJ1-1; D might be TRBD1 (6 bases). Trimming pared 6 bases from V and 4 bases from J, leaving 18 bases between. The CDR3 length is 15 residues. Per germline, CDR1 SGHTA and CDR2 FQGNSA. CDR3 bases: TGTGCCAGCAGTCAGGGGTCAGGTCGGGGCACTGAAGCTTTCTTT. Protein: CASSQGSGRGTEAFF.

The chain recombines TRBV5-6 with TRBJ2-6, with 7 bases that match TRBD1. The length of the CDR3 is 18 residues. Looked up from germline, CDR1 is SGHDT and CDR2 is YYEEEE. The junction had 10 bases not matched to a gene; V was cut back by 4 bases and J by 0 bases. CDR3 DNA sequence: TGTGCCAGCAGCCCCCTCCGGCAGGGGGTCTCTGGGGCCAACGTCCTGACTTTC. It codes for CASSPLRQGVSGANVLTF. The variable domain in full, with the rest retrieved from reference TRBV5-6 and TRBJ2-6, is DAGVTQSPTHLIKTRGQQVTLRCSPKSGHDTVSWYQQALGQGPQFIFQYYEEEERQRGNFPDRFSGHQFPNYSSELNVNALLLGDSALYLCASSPLRQGVSGANVLTFGAGSRLTVL.

This clone was recorded many times. The V gene is TRBV7-8, the J gene TRBJ2-5; possibly TRBD2 for D (7 bases). Per germline, CDR1 SGHVS and CDR2 FQNEAQ. This CDR3 region has 15 residues. V lost 6 bases and J lost 4, with 18 bases in between. CDR3 nucleotide sequence: TGTGCCAGCAGACGCTCTGCGGGGGCGGCAGAGACCCAGTACTTC. Translating it yields CASRRSAGAAETQYF.